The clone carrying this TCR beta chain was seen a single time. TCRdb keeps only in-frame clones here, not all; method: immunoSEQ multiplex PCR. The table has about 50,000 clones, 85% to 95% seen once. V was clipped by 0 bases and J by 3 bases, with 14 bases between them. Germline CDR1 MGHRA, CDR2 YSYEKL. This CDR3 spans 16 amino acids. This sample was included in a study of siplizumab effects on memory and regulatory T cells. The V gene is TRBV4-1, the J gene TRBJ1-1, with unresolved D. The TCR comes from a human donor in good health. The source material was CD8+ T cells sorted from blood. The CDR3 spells CASSQETRRLDTEAFF. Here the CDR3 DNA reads TGCGCCAGCAGCCAAGAGACAAGGCGTCTGGACACTGAAGCTTTCTTT.